Given below is one T cell receptor beta chain in context. The antigen is unknown. The data are from a study of Ad26.COV2.S vaccination and SARS-CoV-2 variants. Study summary: As a participant in COV1001, the donor was in the Ad26.COV2.S trial arm. General study points: Vaccine recipients showed a spike-specific TCR breadth that was higher than in placebo recipients.

The treatment denotes: roughly 19 received Ad26.COV2.S at low or high dose, single or two shots; about five received placebo; per-sample allocation not given. The samples date from day 63 after the first vaccine or placebo injection. Sequenced by immunoSEQ multiplex PCR; TCRdb stores in-frame clones only, minus some. The sample holds some 340,000 clones, around four fifths seen once. Specimen: peripheral blood, collected in a trial of Ad26.COV2.S vaccine versus placebo. This sequence originates from a person between 18 and 59 years old who received the Ad26.COV2.S COVID-19 vaccine or a placebo.

The CDR3 loop reads CASSYAGTGHEQYF. The CDR3 coding sequence is TGCGCCAGCAGCTACGCCGGGACAGGCCACGAGCAGTACTTC. This rearrangement joins TRBV5-1 to TRBJ2-7, with 8 bases lining up with TRBD1. CDR3 length equals 14 residues. Losses at the gene ends were 3 bases for V and 5 bases for J; bases not matched to a gene: 7. Per germline, CDR1 SGHRS and CDR2 YFSETQ.